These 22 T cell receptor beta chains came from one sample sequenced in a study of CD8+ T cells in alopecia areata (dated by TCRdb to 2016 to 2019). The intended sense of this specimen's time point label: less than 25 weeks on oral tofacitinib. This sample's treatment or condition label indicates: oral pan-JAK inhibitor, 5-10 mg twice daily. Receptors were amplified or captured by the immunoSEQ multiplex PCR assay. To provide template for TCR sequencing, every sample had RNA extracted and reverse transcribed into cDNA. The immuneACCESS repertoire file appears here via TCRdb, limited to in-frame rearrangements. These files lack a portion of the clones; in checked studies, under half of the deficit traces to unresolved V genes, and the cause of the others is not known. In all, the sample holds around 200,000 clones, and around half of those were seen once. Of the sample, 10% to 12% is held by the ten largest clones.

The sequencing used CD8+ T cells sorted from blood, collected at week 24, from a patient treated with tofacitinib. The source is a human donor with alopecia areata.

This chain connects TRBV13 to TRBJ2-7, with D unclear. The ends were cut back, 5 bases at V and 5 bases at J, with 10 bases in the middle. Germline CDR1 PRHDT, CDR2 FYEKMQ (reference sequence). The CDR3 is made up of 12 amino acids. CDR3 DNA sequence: TGTGCCAGCAGCCCCCGGGCCGACGAGCAGTACTTC. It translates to CASSPRADEQYF.

CDR3 sequence (DNA): TGTGCCAGCAGTCCGGACACCCTTCCCTACAATGAGCAGTTCTTC. Encoded protein: CASSPDTLPYNEQFF. The chain couples TRBV6-1 to TRBJ2-1; tentative D call: TRBD1 (5 bases). CDR1 and CDR2 from the germline V gene are MNHNS and SASEGT. With 5 bases removed from V and 2 bases from J, the gap between germline ends came to 13 bases. The CDR3 has 15 residues.

CDR3 amino acids: CASSFRDRDPSSGNTIYF. The CDR3, as DNA: TGTGCCAGCAGCTTCCGGGACAGGGACCCCTCCTCTGGAAACACCATATATTTT. J is TRBJ1-3 and V is TRBV11-2; 9 positions match TRBD1. This CDR3 is built from 18 residues. V lost 3 bases and J lost 0; bases outside the gene matches: 9. CDR1 SGHAT and CDR2 FQNNGV come from the germline V gene.

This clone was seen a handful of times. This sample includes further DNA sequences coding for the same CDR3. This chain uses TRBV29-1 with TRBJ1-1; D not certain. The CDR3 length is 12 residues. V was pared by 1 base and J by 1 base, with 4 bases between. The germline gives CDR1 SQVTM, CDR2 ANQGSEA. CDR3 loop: CSVEGQNTEAFF. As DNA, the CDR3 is TGCAGCGTTGAAGGCCAGAACACTGAAGCTTTCTTT.

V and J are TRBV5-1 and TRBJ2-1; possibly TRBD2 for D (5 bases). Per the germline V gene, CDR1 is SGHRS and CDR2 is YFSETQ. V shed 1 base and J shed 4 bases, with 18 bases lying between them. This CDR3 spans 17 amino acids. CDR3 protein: CASSLRGPQPPYNEQFF. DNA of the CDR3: TGCGCCAGCAGCTTGAGAGGGCCCCAACCCCCATACAATGAGCAGTTCTTC.

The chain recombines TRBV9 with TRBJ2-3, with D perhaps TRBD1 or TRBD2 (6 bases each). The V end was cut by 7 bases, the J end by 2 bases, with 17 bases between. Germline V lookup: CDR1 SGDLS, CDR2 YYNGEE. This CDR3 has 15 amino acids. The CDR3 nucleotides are TGTGCCAGCTCCAATTTGGGGGGCAACACAGATACGCAGTATTTT. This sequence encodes CASSNLGGNTDTQYF. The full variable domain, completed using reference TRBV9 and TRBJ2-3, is DSGVTQTPKHLITATGQRVTLRCSPRSGDLSVYWYQQSLDQGLQFLIQYYNGEERAKGNILERFSAQQFPDLHSELNLSSLELGDSALYFCASSNLGGNTDTQYFGPGTRLTVL.

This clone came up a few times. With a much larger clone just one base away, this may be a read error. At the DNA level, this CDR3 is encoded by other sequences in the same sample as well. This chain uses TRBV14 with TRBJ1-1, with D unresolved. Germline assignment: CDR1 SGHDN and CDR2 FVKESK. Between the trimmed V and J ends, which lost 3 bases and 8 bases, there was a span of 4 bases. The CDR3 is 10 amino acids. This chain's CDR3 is CASSQGEAFF. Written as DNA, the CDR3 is TGTGCCAGCAGCCAGGGGGAAGCTTTCTTT.

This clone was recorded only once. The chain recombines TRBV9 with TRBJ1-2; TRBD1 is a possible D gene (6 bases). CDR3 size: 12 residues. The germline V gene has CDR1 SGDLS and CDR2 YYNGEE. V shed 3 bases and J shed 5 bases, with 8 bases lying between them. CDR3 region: CASSGTEYGYTF. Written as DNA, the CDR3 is TGTGCCAGCAGCGGGACAGAGTATGGCTACACCTTC.

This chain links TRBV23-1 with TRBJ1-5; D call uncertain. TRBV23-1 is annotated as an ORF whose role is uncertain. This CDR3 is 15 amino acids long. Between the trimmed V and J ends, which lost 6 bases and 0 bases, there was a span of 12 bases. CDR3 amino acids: CASSQDRGSNQPQHF. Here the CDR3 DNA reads TGCGCCAGCAGCCAAGATCGGGGTAGCAATCAGCCCCAGCATTTT.

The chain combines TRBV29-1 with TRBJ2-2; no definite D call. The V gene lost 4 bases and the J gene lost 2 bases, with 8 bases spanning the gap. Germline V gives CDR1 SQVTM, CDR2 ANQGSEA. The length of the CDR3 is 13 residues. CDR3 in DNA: TGCAGCGTTGTAAGGCAAAACACCGGGGAGCTGTTTTTT. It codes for CSVVRQNTGELFF.

The CDR3 is CASSLAADTQYF. DNA of the CDR3: TGTGCCAGCAGTTTAGCGGCAGATACGCAGTATTTT. The chain joins TRBV6-6 to TRBJ2-3, with TRBD2 as a possible D gene (6 bases). The CDR3 runs 12 residues. Germline V lookup: CDR1 MNHNY, CDR2 SVGAGI (reference sequence). V was pared by 4 bases and J by 4 bases, with 6 bases between.

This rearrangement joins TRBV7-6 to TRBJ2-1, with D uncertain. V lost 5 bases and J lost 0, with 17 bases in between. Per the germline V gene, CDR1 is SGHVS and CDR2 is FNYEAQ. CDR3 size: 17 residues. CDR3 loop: CASSLYRVTSSYNEQFF. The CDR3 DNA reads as TGTGCCAGCAGCCTATATAGGGTAACCAGCTCCTACAATGAGCAGTTCTTC.

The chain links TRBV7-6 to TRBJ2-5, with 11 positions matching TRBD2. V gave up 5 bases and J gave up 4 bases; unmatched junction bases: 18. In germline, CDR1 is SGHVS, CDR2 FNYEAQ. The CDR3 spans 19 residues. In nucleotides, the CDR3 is TGTGCCAGCAGCCACCCCGGTGGTAGCGGGGGGGCTAATGGAGAGACCCAGTACTTC. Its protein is CASSHPGGSGGANGETQYF.

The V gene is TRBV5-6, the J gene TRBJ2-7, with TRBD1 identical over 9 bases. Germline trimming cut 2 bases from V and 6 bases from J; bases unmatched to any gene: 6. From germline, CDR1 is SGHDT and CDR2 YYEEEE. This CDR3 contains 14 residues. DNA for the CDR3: TGTGCCAGCAGCTTCCGGGACAGGGACTTCGAGCAGTACTTC. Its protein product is CASSFRDRDFEQYF.

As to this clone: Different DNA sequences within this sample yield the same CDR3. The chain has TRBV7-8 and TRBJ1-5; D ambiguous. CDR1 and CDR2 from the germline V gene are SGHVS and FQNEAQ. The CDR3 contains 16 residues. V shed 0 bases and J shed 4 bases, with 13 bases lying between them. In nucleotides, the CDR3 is TGTGCCAGCAGCTTAGCTCGTGGAAACCTTAATCAGCCCCAGCATTTT. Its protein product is CASSLARGNLNQPQHF.

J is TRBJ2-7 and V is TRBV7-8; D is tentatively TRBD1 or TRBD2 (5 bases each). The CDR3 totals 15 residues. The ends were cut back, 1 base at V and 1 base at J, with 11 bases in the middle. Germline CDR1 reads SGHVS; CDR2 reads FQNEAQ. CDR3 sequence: CASSLDGTASYEQYF. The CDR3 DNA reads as TGTGCCAGCAGCTTAGACGGGACGGCTTCCTACGAGCAGTACTTC.

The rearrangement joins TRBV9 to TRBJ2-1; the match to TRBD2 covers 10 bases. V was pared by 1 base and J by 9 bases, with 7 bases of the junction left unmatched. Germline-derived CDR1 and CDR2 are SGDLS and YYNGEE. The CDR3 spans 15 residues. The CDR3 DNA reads TGTGCCAGCAGCGTAAGGGAGCGGGGGGGCGGTGAGCAGTTCTTC. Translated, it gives CASSVRERGGGEQFF.

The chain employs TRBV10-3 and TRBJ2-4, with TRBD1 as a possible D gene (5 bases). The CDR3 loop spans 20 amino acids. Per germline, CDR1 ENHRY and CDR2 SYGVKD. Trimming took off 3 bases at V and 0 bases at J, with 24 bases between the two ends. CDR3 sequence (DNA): TGTGCCATCAGTGATTTCAAGGGCAGGGCACGACCTTTAGCCAAAAACATTCAGTACTTC. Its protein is CAISDFKGRARPLAKNIQYF.

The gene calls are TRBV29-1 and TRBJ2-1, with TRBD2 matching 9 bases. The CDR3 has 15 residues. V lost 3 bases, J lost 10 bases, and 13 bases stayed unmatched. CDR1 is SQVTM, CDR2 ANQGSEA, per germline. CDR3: CSVESAGGFPGEQFF. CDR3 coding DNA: TGCAGCGTTGAGTCGGCGGGGGGGTTCCCCGGGGAGCAGTTCTTC.

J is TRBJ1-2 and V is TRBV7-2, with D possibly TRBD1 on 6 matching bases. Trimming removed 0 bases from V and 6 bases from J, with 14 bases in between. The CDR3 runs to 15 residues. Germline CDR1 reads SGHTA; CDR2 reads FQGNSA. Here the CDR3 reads CASSLAPGVEDGYTF. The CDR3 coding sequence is TGTGCCAGCAGCTTAGCACCAGGGGTAGAGGATGGCTACACCTTC.

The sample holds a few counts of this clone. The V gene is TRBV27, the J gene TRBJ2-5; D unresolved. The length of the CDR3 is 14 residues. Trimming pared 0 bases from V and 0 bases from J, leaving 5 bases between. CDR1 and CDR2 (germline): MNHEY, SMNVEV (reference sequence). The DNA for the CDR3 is TGTGCCAGCAGTTTATCGGGGAACCAAGAGACCCAGTACTTC. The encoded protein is CASSLSGNQETQYF.

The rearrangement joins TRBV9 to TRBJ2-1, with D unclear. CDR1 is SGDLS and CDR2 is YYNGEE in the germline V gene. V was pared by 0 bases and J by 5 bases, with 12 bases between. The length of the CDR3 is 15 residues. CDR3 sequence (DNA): TGTGCCAGCAGCGTAGCTGGGTTGAGTAACAATGAGCAGTTCTTC. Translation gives CASSVAGLSNNEQFF.